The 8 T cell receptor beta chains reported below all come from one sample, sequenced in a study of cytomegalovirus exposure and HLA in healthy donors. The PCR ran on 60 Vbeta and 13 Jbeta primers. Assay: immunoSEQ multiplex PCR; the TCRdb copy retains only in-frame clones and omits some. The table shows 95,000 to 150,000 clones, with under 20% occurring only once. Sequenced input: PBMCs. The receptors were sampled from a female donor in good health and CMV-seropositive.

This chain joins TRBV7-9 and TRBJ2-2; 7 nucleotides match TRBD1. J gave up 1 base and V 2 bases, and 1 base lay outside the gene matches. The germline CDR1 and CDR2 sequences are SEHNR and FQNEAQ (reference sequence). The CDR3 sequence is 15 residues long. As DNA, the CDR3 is TGTGCCAGCAGCTTAAGACAGGGGAACACCGGGGAGCTGTTTTTT. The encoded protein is CASSLRQGNTGELFF.

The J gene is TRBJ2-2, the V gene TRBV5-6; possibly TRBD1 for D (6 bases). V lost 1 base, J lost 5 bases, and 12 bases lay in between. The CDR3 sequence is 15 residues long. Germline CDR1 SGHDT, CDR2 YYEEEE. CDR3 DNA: TGTGCCAGCAGCTTGAGGCCAGGGGAGACCGGGGAGCTGTTTTTT. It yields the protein CASSLRPGETGELFF.

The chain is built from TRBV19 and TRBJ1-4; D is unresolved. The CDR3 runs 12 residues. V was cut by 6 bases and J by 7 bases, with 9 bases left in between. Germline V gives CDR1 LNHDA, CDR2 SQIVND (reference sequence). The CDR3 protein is CASRRPGEKLFF. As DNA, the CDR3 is TGTGCCAGTAGGAGGCCGGGTGAAAAACTGTTTTTT.

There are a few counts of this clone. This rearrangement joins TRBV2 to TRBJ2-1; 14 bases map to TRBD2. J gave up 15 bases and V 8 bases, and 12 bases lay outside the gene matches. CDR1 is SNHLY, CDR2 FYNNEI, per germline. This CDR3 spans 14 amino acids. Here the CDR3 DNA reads TGTGCCAGCCGGACTAGCGGGGGGTTCCCCGTTCCGTTCTTC. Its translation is CASRTSGGFPVPFF.

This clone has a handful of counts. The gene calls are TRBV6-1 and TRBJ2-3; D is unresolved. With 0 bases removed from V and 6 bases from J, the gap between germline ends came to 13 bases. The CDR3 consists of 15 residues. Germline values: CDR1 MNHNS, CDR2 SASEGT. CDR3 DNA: TGTGCCAGCAGTGAAGCGTGGGCCAATGCCGATACGCAGTATTTT. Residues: CASSEAWANADTQYF.

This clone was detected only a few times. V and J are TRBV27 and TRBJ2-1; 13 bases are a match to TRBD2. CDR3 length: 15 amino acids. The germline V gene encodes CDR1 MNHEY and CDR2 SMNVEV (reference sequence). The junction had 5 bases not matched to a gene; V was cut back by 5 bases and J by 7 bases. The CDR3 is CASSVGTSGENEQFF. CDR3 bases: TGTGCCAGCAGTGTCGGGACTAGCGGGGAGAATGAGCAGTTCTTC.

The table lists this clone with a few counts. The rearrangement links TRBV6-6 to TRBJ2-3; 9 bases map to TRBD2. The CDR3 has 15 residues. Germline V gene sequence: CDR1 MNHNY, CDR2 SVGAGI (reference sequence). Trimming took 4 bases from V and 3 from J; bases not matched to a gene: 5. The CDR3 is CASSLIAGATDTQYF. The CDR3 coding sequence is TGTGCCAGCAGTTTAATAGCGGGGGCGACAGATACGCAGTATTTT.

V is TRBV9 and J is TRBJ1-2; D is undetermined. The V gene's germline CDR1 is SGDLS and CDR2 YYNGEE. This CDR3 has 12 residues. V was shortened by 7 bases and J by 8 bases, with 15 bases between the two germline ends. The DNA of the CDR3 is TGTGCCAGCCTAGGCGGGAAGTCAGGCTACACCTTC. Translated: CASLGGKSGYTF.